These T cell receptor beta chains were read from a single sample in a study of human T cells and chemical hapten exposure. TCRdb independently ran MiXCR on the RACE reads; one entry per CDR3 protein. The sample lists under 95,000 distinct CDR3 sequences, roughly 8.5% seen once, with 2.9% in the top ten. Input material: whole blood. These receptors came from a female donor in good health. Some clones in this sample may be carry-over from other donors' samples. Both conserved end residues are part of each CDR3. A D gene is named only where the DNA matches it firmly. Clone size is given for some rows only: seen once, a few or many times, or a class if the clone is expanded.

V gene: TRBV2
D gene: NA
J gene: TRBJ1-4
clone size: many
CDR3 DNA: TGTGCCAGCAGCCCAGGTCCTCGGTCCGAAAAACTGTTTTTT
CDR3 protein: CASSPGPRSEKLFF

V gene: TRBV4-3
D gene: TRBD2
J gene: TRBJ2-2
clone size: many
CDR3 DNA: TGCGCCAGCAGCCCTAGCGGACTAGCGGGATGGGGAAACACCGGGGAGCTGTTTTTT
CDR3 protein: CASSPSGLAGWGNTGELFF

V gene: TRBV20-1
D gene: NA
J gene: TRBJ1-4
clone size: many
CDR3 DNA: TGCAGTGCTCGAGGGGCATATATTGCAACTAATGAAAAACTGTTTTTT
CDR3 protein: CSARGAYIATNEKLFF

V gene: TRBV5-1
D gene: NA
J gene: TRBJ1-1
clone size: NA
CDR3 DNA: TGCGCCAGCAGCTCTCCGGGGGTCGACACTGAAGCTTTCTTT
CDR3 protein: CASSSPGVDTEAFF

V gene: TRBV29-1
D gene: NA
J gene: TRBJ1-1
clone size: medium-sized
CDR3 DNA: TGCAGCGTTAAAGAAGCCGGGGCTGAAGCTTTCTTT
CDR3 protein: CSVKEAGAEAFF

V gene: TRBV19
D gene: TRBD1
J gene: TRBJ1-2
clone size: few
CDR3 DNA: TGTGCCAGTAGTACCGGACAGGGGGCGCTTGGAAACTATGGCTACACCTTC
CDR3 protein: CASSTGQGALGNYGYTF

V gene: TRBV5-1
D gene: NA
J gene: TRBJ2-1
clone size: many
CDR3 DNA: TGCGCCAGCAGTTCACCACCCCTAGAGCAGTTCTTC
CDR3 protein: CASSSPPLEQFF

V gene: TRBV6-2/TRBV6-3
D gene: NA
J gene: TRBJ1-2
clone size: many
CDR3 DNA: TGTGCCAGCAGTGAGGACCGGGGCCGGAACTATGGCTACACCTTC
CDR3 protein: CASSEDRGRNYGYTF

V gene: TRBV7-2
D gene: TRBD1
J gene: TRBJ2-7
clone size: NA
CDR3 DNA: TGTGCCAGCAGCTTAGCCCGACAGGGGTTCCACGAGCAGTACTTC
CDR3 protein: CASSLARQGFHEQYF

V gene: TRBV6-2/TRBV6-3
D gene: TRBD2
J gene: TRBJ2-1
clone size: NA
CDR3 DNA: TGTGCCAGCAGGTCTAGCGGGGGGAGGGATGAGCAGTTCTTC
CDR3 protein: CASRSSGGRDEQFF

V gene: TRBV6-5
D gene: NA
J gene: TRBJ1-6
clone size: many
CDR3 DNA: TGTGCCAGCAGCCGTGGGACTTTACGGAGTAATTCACCCCTCCACTTT
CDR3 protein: CASSRGTLRSNSPLHF

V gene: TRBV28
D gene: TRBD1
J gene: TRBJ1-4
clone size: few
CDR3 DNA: TGTGCCAGCACCCTGCTGACAGGGACTAATGAAAAACTGTTTTTT
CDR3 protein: CASTLLTGTNEKLFF

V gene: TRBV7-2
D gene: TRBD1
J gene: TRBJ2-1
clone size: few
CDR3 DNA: TGTGCCAGCACTGTGACAGGGGGCGGGCCCTACAATGAGCAGTTCTTC
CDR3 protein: CASTVTGGGPYNEQFF

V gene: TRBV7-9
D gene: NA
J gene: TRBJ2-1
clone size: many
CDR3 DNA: TGTGCCAGCAGCTTTGGTGATGAGCAGTTCTTC
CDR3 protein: CASSFGDEQFF

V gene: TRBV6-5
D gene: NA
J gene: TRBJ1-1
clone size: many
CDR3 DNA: TGTGCCAGCAGTTACTCTAGGGGCACTGAAGCTTTCTTT
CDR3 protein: CASSYSRGTEAFF

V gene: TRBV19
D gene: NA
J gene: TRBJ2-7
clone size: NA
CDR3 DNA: TGTGCCAGTAGACGCTCAGGGTCCTACGAGCAGTACTTC
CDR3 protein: CASRRSGSYEQYF

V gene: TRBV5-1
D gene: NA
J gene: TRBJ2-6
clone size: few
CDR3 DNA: TGCGCCAGCAGCTTGGTTGGCTCCAGGGCTGGGGCCAACGTCCTGACTTTC
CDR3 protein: CASSLVGSRAGANVLTF

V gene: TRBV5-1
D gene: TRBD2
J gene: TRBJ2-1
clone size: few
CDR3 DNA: TGCGCCAGCAGCTTGGTACTAGCGGGAGTATCTGAGCAGTTCTTC
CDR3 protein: CASSLVLAGVSEQFF

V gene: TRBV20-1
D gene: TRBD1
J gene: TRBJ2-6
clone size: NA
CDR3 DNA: TGCAGTGCTAGTTCACCCGGGACAGGGGGCGCCGTCCTGACTTTC
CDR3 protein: CSASSPGTGGAVLTF

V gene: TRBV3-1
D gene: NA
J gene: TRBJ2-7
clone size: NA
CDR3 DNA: TGTGCCAGCAGCCAAGGCGTGGCGGGGCCCTACGAGCAGTACTTC
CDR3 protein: CASSQGVAGPYEQYF

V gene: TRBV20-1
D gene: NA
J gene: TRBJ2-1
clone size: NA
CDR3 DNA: TGCAGTGCTGACGACAGTGAGCAGTTCTTC
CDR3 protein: CSADDSEQFF

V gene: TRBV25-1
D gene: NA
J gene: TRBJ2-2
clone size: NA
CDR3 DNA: TGTGCCAGCAGTGAATTAGGACAGGGAGGGACCGGGGAGCTGTTTTTT
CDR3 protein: CASSELGQGGTGELFF

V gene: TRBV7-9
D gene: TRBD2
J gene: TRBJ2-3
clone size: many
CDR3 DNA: TGTGCCAGCAGCTTTGGAGCGGGAGATGCAGATACGCAGTATTTT
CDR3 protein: CASSFGAGDADTQYF

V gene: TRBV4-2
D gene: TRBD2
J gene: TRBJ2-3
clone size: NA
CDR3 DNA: TGTGCCAGCGGCCGAACTACTAGCGGGAGCGCAGATACGCAGTATTTT
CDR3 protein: CASGRTTSGSADTQYF

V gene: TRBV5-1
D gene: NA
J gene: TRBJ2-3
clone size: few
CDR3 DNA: TGCGCCAGCAGCGGAGGAGCTCAGACAGATACGCAGTATTTT
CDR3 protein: CASSGGAQTDTQYF

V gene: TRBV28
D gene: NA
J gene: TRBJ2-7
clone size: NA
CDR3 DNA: TGTGCCATCGAGGGAACGGGGACCTACGAGCAGTACTTC
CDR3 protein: CAIEGTGTYEQYF

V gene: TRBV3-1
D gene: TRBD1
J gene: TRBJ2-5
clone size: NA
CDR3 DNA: TGTGCCAGCAGCCACCGGACAGGGGGAGAGACCCAGTACTTC
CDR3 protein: CASSHRTGGETQYF

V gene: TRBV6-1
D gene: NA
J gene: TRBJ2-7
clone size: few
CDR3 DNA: TGTGCCAGCAGTGTCCCAGGGATTGACGAGCAGTACTTC
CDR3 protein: CASSVPGIDEQYF

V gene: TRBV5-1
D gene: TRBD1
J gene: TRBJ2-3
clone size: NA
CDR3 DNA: TGCGCCAGCAGCTTGGGACAGGGACAGACAGATACGCAGTATTTT
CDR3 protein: CASSLGQGQTDTQYF

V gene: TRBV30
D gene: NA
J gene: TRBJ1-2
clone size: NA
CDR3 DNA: TGTGCCTGGAGTGGGCAAGTGGCACCTACCAAAGCTAACTATGGCTACACCTTC
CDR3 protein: CAWSGQVAPTKANYGYTF

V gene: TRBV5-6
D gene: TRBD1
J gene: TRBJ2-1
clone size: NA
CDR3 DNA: TGTGCCAGCAGCCGCAACAGGGGGCGGAGTGAGCAGTTCTTC
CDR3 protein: CASSRNRGRSEQFF

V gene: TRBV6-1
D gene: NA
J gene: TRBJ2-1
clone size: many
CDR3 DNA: TGTGCCAGCAGAAAGATAGTCGCCAGCTCCTACAATGAGCAGTTCTTC
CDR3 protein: CASRKIVASSYNEQFF

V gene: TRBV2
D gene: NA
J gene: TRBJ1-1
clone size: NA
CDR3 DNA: TGTGCCGGCACCGGGACACTTAACACTGAAGCTTTCTTT
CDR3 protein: CAGTGTLNTEAFF

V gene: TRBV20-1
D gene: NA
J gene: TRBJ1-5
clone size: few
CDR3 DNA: TGCAGTGCTAGAGCGGGACGGGGAGGCGGACAGCCCCAGCATTTT
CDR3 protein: CSARAGRGGGQPQHF

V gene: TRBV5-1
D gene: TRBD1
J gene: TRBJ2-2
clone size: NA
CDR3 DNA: TGCGCCAGCAAGGGACAGGGCTTTAACACCGGGGAGCTGTTTTTT
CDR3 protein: CASKGQGFNTGELFF

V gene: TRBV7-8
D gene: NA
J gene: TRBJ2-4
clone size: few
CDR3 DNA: TGTGCCAGCAGCTTGGAAGGGGCGGGGAACATTCAGTACTTC
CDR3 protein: CASSLEGAGNIQYF

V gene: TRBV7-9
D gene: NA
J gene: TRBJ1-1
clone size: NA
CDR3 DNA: TGTGCCAGCAGCTTAACCGGCCAGGGTGAAGCTTTCTTT
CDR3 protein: CASSLTGQGEAFF

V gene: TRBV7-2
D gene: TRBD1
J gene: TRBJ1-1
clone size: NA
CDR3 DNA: TGTGCCGGCAGCTTATTCCCCGTCACAGGGGGCACTGAAGCTTTCTTT
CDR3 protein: CAGSLFPVTGGTEAFF

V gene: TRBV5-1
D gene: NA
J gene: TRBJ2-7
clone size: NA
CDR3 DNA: TGCGCCAGCAGTACCAGACAAAGCTACGAGCAGTACTTC
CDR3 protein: CASSTRQSYEQYF